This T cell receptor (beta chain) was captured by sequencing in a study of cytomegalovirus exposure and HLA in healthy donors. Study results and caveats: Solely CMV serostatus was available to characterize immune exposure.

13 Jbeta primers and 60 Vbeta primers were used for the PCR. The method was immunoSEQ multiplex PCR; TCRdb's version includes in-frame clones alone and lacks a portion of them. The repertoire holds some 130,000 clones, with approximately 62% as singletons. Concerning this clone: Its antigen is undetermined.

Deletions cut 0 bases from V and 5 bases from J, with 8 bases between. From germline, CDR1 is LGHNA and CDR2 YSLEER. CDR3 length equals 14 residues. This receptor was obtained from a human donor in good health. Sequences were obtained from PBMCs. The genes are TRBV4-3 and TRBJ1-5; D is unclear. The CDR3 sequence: CASSQEARDQPQHF. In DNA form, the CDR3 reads TGCGCCAGCAGCCAAGAGGCACGGGATCAGCCCCAGCATTTT.